This T cell receptor beta chain was identified in a study of blood T cell repertoires in COVID-19 (dated by TCRdb to about 2020). About the investigation overall: The collaborator samples originated in the United States, Italy and Spain and spanned the acute and convalescent phases of COVID-19. The prospective study material was composed of cDNA or gDNA derived from T cells, B-cell-depleted T cells, or PBMCs. The dataset comprised deeply sampled blood TCRbeta repertoires from subjects exposed to, actively infected with, or recovered from COVID-19. The repertoires were released in a freely available public database meant as a resource for research on the immune response to SARS-CoV-2. The samples were drawn from the first 160 participants of the ongoing ImmuneRACE study and from over 950 subjects provided by 6 global collaborators. Nearly every sample came with metadata listing a de-identified subject ID, COVID-19 status, age in years and sex. HLA class I and class II types, where available, came from metadata supplied by the sample provider rather than from assay-based typing.

In Seattle, one collaborating source enrolled patients while the infection was active and tracked those patients longitudinally over the course of disease. The collaborating institutions used their own protocols to collect whole blood in K2EDTA tubes. For TCRbeta analysis, collaborators shipped samples as frozen whole blood, isolated PBMCs, or DNA extracted from either of those sample types. The germline V gene (reference sequence) sets CDR1 to LGHDT and CDR2 to YNNKEL. Trimming costs V 2 bases and J 8 bases, and their ends lie 19 bases apart. The CDR3 runs 16 residues from the cysteine to the phenylalanine. Just the 48-base CDR3 DNA is kept, in frame starting at base 1. General conclusions and limits of the study: The quantity of clinical and demographic metadata differed by source and by participant and was supplied without curation.

On this clone itself: Which antigen it targets is not known. Nothing much larger sits one base from this clone, and base qualities are not available.

TCRbeta CDR3 regions were amplified from genomic DNA by means of the immunoSEQ Assay, a bias-controlled multiplex PCR. The original pipeline was this. The number of nucleated cells in each sample was estimated from the amplification of reference gene primers within the assay. Sequence reads were collapsed and filtered to measure the absolute abundance of every unique TCRbeta CDR3 rearrangement. For each sample, productive Simpson clonality was calculated as the square root of Simpson's diversity index across productive rearrangements. Here the immuneACCESS table is served through TCRdb, limited to in-frame sequences with V and J called. Missing clones are a known gap in these copies; in checked studies unresolved V genes cover under half, and the rest lacks a known reason. That table furnishes V, J and clone size, whereas the DNA furnished D and trimming. This sample lists about 54,000 clones; around 90% were detected once. The ten largest clones take up under 4% of the sample.

Sequencing was performed on peripheral blood. Here the chain combines TRBV3-1 (or the pseudogene TRBV3-2) and TRBJ2-1; 7 matching bases give a weak D call of TRBD2. This TCR came from a man aged 35 to 55 with COVID-19, enrolled during active disease. The nucleotides read TGTGCCAGCAGCCAAAGGGGGGGGAATACAATAGATGAGCAGTTCTTC. It specifies CASSQRGGNTIDEQFF.